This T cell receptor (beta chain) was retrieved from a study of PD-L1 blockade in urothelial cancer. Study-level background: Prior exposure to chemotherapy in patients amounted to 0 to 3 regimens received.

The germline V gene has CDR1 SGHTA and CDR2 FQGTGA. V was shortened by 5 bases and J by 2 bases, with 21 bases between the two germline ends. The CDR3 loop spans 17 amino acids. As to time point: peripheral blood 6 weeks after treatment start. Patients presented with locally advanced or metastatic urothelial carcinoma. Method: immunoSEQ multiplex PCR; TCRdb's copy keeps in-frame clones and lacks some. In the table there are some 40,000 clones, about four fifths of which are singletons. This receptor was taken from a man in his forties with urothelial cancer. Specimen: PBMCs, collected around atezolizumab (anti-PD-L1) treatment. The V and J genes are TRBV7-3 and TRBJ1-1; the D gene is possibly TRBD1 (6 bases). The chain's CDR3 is CASSPNGGRLRNTEAFF. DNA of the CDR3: TGTGCCAGCAGCCCCAATGGGGGCCGCCTGCGAAACACTGAAGCTTTCTTT.